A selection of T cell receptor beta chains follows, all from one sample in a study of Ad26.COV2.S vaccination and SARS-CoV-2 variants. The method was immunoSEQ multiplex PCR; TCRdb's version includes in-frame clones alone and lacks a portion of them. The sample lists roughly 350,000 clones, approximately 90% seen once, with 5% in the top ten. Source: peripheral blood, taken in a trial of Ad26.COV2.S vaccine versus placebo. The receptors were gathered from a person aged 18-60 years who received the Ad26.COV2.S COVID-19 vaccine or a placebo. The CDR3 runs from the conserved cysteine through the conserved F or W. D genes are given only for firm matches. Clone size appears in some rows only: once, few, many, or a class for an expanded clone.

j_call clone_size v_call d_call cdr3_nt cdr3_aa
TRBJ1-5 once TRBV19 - TGTGCCAGCGTGCCCACAGGTTTGGGCAATCAGCCCCAGCATTTT CASVPTGLGNQPQHF
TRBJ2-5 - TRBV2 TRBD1 TGTGCCAGCAGGCGGAGACAGGGGAAAATTCAAGAGACCCAGTACTTC CASRRRQGKIQETQYF
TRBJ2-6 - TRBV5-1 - TGCGCCAGCAGTACGGATCTTTCTGGGGCCAACGTCCTGACTTTC CASSTDLSGANVLTF
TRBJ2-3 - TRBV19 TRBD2 TGTGCCAGTAGGGTAGCGGGAGCCGGCACAGATACGCAGTATTTT CASRVAGAGTDTQYF
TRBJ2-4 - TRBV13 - TGTGCCAGCAGCTTATCGACATCCCCGAGAGAAAACATTCAGTACTTC CASSLSTSPRENIQYF
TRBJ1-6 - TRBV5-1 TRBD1 TGCGCCAGCAGCCAGGGACAGGGGGCCTCACCCCTCCACTTT CASSQGQGASPLHF
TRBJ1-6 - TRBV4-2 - TGTGCCAGCAGCCAAGACAGGGAATCACCCCTCCACTTT CASSQDRESPLHF
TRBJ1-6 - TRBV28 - TGTGCCAGCAGCCATGGGACACCACGTTATAATTCACCCCTCCACTTT CASSHGTPRYNSPLHF
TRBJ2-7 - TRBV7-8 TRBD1 TGTGCCAGCAGCTTGGGCGGACAGGGTGGAGCCGATGCGTACTTC CASSLGGQGGADAYF
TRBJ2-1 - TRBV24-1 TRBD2 TGTGCCACCAGTGATCCAGGACTAGCGGGACTCAATGAGCAGTTCTTC CATSDPGLAGLNEQFF
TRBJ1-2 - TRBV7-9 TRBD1 TGTGCCAGCAGCTTGGCACAGGGGATCTATGGCTACACCTTC CASSLAQGIYGYTF
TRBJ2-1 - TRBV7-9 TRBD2 TGTGCCAGCAGCTTAGCCCCTAGCGGCAATGAGCAGTTCTTC CASSLAPSGNEQFF
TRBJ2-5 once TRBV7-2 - TGTGCCAGCAGCTTAGCGGAGACCCAGTACTTC CASSLAETQYF
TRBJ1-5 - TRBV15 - TGTGCCACCAGCAGCCACGACAGGTATGGTCAGCCCCAGCATTTT CATSSHDRYGQPQHF
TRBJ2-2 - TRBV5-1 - TGCGCCAGCAGCTTGGGGACTGGATACACCGGGGAGCTGTTTTTT CASSLGTGYTGELFF
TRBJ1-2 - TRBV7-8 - TGTGCCATCCCCCGGGGGGTTGGGGATGGCTACACCTTC CAIPRGVGDGYTF
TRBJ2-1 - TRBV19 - TGTGCCAGTAGTCCCCGCTACAGCTCCTACAATGAGCAGTTCTTC CASSPRYSSYNEQFF
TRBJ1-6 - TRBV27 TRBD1 TGTGCCAGCAGAGGGACAGGTGGTTCACCCCTCCACTTT CASRGTGGSPLHF
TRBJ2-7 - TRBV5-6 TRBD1 TGTGCCAGCAGCTTGAGGACAGGGGGCCTCTACGAGCAGTACTTC CASSLRTGGLYEQYF
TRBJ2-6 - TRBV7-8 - TGTGCCAGCAGCTTATTTGCAGGGGCTGGGGCCAACGTCCTGACTTTC CASSLFAGAGANVLTF
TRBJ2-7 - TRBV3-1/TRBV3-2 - TGTGCCAGCAGCCAAGCTTCTGGATACGAGCAGTACTTC CASSQASGYEQYF
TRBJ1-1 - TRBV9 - TGTGCCAGCAGCGTAGCGGGGGGGCTAGGCACTGAAGCTTTCTTT CASSVAGGLGTEAFF
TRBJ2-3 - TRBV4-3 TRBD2 TGCGCCAGCAGCCAAGATTTGGGTTTCGGGGCGGGGGGAAGGACAGATACGCAGTATTTT CASSQDLGFGAGGRTDTQYF
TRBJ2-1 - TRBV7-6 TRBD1 TGTGCCAGCAGCAACCGGGACAGGGTTTGGGATGAGCAGTTCTTC CASSNRDRVWDEQFF
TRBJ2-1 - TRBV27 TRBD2 TGTGCCAGCAGTTCAACGGTACTAGCGGGAGGGGTAGGCGAGCAGTTCTTC CASSSTVLAGGVGEQFF
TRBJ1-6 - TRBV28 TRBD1 TGTGCCAGCAGTCAGCCAGGGGGCAGCGGGTCACCCCTCCACTTT CASSQPGGSGSPLHF
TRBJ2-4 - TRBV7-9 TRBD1 TGTGCCAGCAGCTTAGCGCTAACAGGGGGCCAAAACATTCAGTACTTC CASSLALTGGQNIQYF
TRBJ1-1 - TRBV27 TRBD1 TGTGCCAGCCCAGACAGGGAAACTACTCCGAACACTGAAGCTTTCTTT CASPDRETTPNTEAFF
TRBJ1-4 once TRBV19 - TGTGCCAGTAGTATTCTCAAGGAGTCTGCTAATGAAAAACTGTTTTTT CASSILKESANEKLFF
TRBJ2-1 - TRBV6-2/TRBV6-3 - TGTGCCAGCAGCCAAGATGAGGGTTCCTACAATGAGCAGTTCTTC CASSQDEGSYNEQFF